The 12 T cell receptor beta chains presented below share a single source sample, sequenced in a study of control samples from healthy donors and cancer patients. Sequencing was performed with immunoSEQ multiplex PCR; in TCRdb, only in-frame clones are kept and a portion is missing. The table shows under 130,000 clones, with around four fifths occurring only once. The specimen sequenced was blood. These receptors originate from a woman between 45 and 65 years old in good health.

This clone was seen a single time. This sequence joins TRBV7-9 and TRBJ2-7; 9 nucleotides match TRBD2. In germline, CDR1 is SEHNR, CDR2 FQNEAQ (reference sequence). Germline trimming cut 4 bases from V and 0 bases from J; bases unmatched to any gene: 10. This CDR3 is 17 amino acids long. The CDR3 spells CASSSYPSGIDSYEQYF. DNA of the CDR3: TGTGCCAGCAGCTCTTACCCTAGCGGGATAGACTCCTACGAGCAGTACTTC.

This sequence joins TRBV30 and TRBJ2-3, with TRBD2 as a possible D gene (5 bases). CDR1 is GTSNPN, CDR2 SVGIG, per germline (reference sequence). The CDR3 is 13 amino acids. Trimming took off 2 bases at V and 1 base at J, with 7 bases between the two ends. The CDR3 spells CAWSISGTDTQYF. The DNA of the CDR3 is TGTGCCTGGAGTATTAGCGGCACAGATACGCAGTATTTT.

V gene TRBV5-5 combines with J gene TRBJ2-5; TRBD2 might be the D (6 bases). The germline gives CDR1 SGHKS, CDR2 YYEKEE (reference sequence). The length of the CDR3 is 15 residues. The V end lost 7 bases, the J end lost 5 bases, and 21 bases lay between the germline ends. CDR3 nucleotide sequence: TGTGCCAGCGGACCGGAGGGCCGGGGCCGGGAGACCCAGTACTTC. It yields the protein CASGPEGRGRETQYF. Full variable domain (rest looked up from reference TRBV5-5 and TRBJ2-5): DAGVTQSPTHLIKTRGQQVTLRCSPISGHKSVSWYQQVLGQGPQFIFQYYEKEERGRGNFPDRFSARQFPNYSSELNVNALLLGDSALYLCASGPEGRGRETQYFGPGTRLLVL.

This clone showed up just a few times. This sequence joins TRBV20-1 and TRBJ2-7; 9 positions match TRBD1. Trimming took 4 bases from V and 6 from J; bases not matched to a gene: 1. The CDR3 spans 11 residues. CDR1 DFQATT and CDR2 SNEGSKA come from the germline V gene (reference sequence). CDR3 DNA: TGCAGTGCTACGGACAGGGGCGAGCAGTACTTC. It encodes CSATDRGEQYF.

The genes are TRBV7-8 and TRBJ2-5, with 7 bases aligning to TRBD2. The CDR3 consists of 15 residues. CDR1 SGHVS and CDR2 FQNEAQ come from the germline V gene. The ends lost 1 base at V and 2 bases at J; junction bases unmatched: 4. The CDR3 spells CASSLGGGGQETQYF. CDR3 coding DNA: TGTGCCAGCAGCTTAGGCGGGGGAGGACAAGAGACCCAGTACTTC.

The chain has TRBV6-5 and TRBJ1-1, with 7 bases that match TRBD1. CDR1 is MNHEY and CDR2 is SVGAGI in the germline V gene. The CDR3 has 14 amino acids. V gave up 0 bases and J gave up 4 bases; unmatched junction bases: 2. The CDR3 spells CASSYSTGFTEAFF. DNA of the CDR3: TGTGCCAGCAGTTACTCGACAGGGTTCACTGAAGCTTTCTTT.

The chain recombines TRBV7-3 with TRBJ2-7, with D tentatively TRBD1 (5 bases). The V end lost 1 base, the J end lost 6 bases, and 10 bases lay between the germline ends. Germline assignment: CDR1 SGHTA and CDR2 FQGTGA. This CDR3 has 13 amino acids. The CDR3 reads CASSLMTAGEQYF. CDR3 DNA sequence: TGTGCCAGCAGCTTAATGACAGCCGGCGAGCAGTACTTC.

The chain has TRBV4-1 and TRBJ1-1, with TRBD1 matching over 7 bases. CDR1 MGHRA and CDR2 YSYEKL come from the germline V gene. The CDR3 extends over 14 amino acids. V was clipped by 1 base and J by 5 bases; unmatched bases: 4. CDR3 sequence reads: CASSQGQGQTEAFF. DNA of the CDR3: TGCGCCAGCAGCCAAGGACAGGGACAAACTGAAGCTTTCTTT.

The rearrangement joins TRBV5-6 to TRBJ2-5; TRBD1 or TRBD2 may be the D gene (5 bases each). Trimming removed 2 bases from V and 2 bases from J, with 19 bases in between. The CDR3 has 17 residues. Germline V gene data show CDR1 as SGHDT and CDR2 as YYEEEE. DNA of the CDR3: TGTGCCAGCAGCTTAGAGGGGAACACAAGATTACAAGAGACCCAGTACTTC. Its protein is CASSLEGNTRLQETQYF.

This clone was observed once. The chain has TRBV7-9 and TRBJ1-5, with D perhaps matching TRBD1 (5 bases). The CDR3 totals 13 residues. V was clipped by 6 bases and J by 2 bases, with 8 bases between them. The germline CDR1 and CDR2 sequences are SEHNR and FQNEAQ (reference sequence). CDR3 sequence: CASSLRGNQPQHF. Here the CDR3 DNA reads TGTGCCAGCAGTCTCAGGGGCAATCAGCCCCAGCATTTT.

The J gene is TRBJ1-4, the V gene TRBV20-1; D not resolved. The CDR3 totals 11 residues. The germline gives CDR1 DFQATT, CDR2 SNEGSKA (reference sequence). V lost 5 bases and J 5 bases, leaving 6 bases between the germline ends. CDR3 sequence reads: CSASPNEKLFF. The CDR3 bases are TGCAGTGCTTCCCCCAATGAAAAACTGTTTTTT.

This clone appeared a single time. This chain joins TRBV25-1 and TRBJ1-2; D is unclear. V was shortened by 6 bases and J by 2 bases, with 10 bases between the two germline ends. Germline V lookup: CDR1 MGHDK, CDR2 SYGVNS. The CDR3 is made up of 13 amino acids. Written as DNA, the CDR3 is TGTGCCAGCAGCAAAGTAGGGAACTATGGCTACACCTTC. This codes for CASSKVGNYGYTF.